This entry lists 32 T cell receptor beta chains sequenced from one sample in a study of early T cells in non-severe SARS-CoV-2 infection. In TCRdb, the 5' RACE reads were re-called with MiXCR into one record per CDR3 protein. This table holds under 60,000 distinct CDR3 sequences, around 6% found once. Sequences were obtained from whole blood. The receptors were gathered from an adult who was a healthcare worker with PCR-confirmed SARS-CoV-2 infection or an uninfected control (not recorded which).

A few counts support this clonotype. The chain uses TRBV4-1 and TRBJ2-7; weak D call: TRBD2 (6 bases). Germline V gene data show CDR1 as MGHRA and CDR2 as YSYEKL. The length of the CDR3 is 17 residues. V lost 0 bases and J lost 0, with 15 bases in between. CDR3 residues: CASSQDWEDASSYEQYF. CDR3 sequence (DNA): TGCGCCAGCAGCCAAGATTGGGAGGATGCGAGCTCCTACGAGCAGTACTTC.

This clonotype was seen repeatedly, ten times or more. The chain combines TRBV9 with TRBJ2-5, with 9 nucleotides matching TRBD2. V shed 3 bases, J shed 1 base, and the junction held 7 bases outside the gene matches. CDR1 is SGDLS, CDR2 YYNGEE, per germline. The CDR3 runs 16 residues. The CDR3 here is CASSGRLAVSQETQYF. DNA of the CDR3: TGTGCCAGCAGCGGCAGACTAGCGGTGAGCCAAGAGACCCAGTACTTC.

The CDR3 reads CASSMRARTYNEQFF. The CDR3 nucleotides are TGTGCCAGTAGTATGAGAGCGAGGACCTACAATGAGCAGTTCTTC. The rearrangement joins TRBV19 to TRBJ2-1; no definite D call. CDR1 is LNHDA and CDR2 is SQIVND in the germline V gene (reference sequence). Trimming left V 3 bases short and J 2 bases short, with 11 bases between. CDR3 length equals 15 residues.

Ten or more counts support this clonotype. V and J are TRBV5-1 and TRBJ2-7; tentative D call: TRBD2 (6 bases). Deletions cut 3 bases from V and 0 bases from J, with 13 bases between. Germline lookup yields CDR1 SGHRS and CDR2 YFSETQ. This CDR3 comprises 15 residues. The CDR3 reads CASSSPGTGSYEQYF. The CDR3 bases are TGCGCCAGCAGCTCACCGGGGACTGGCTCCTACGAGCAGTACTTC. The full variable domain, rest sourced from reference TRBV5-1 and TRBJ2-7, is KAGVTQTPRYLIKTRGQQVTLSCSPISGHRSVSWYQQTPGQGLQFLFEYFSETQRNKGNFPGRFSGRQFSNSRSEMNVSTLELGDSALYLCASSSPGTGSYEQYFGPGTRLTVT.

Ten or more counts support this clonotype. The CDR3 nucleotides are TGCAGTGCTAGAGTTACCTACGAGCAGTACTTC. Its translation is CSARVTYEQYF. This sequence joins TRBV20-1 and TRBJ2-7; D is uncertain. The CDR3 spans 11 residues. The V gene lost 1 base and the J gene lost 2 bases, with 3 bases spanning the gap. Germline CDR1 DFQATT, CDR2 SNEGSKA (reference sequence).

This clonotype was counted ten times or more. The chain uses TRBV27 and TRBJ2-7, with a tentative D call TRBD1 (6 bases). Trimming removed 3 bases at V and 3 bases at J, with 12 bases between. The CDR3 spans 14 residues. CDR1 MNHEY and CDR2 SMNVEV come from the germline V gene (reference sequence). CDR3 nucleotide sequence: TGTGCCAGCAGTTTCTCGGACAGCAACTACGAGCAGTACTTC. Translating gives CASSFSDSNYEQYF.

The table lists this clonotype with many counts. CDR3 nucleotide sequence: TGTGCCAGCAGCCGCCGACTTGCGGGGGGGCCGAACACCGGGGAGCTGTTTTTT. Translated, it gives CASSRRLAGGPNTGELFF. This sequence joins TRBV7-3 and TRBJ2-2; 9 nucleotides match TRBD2. V was clipped by 5 bases and J by 0 bases; unmatched bases: 10. This CDR3 comprises 18 residues. The V gene's germline CDR1 is SGHTA and CDR2 FQGTGA.

The CDR3 protein is CASSSSRGGMGTDTQYF. In DNA, the CDR3 is TGTGCCAGCAGCTCTAGCAGGGGAGGTATGGGCACAGATACGCAGTATTTT. The chain uses TRBV7-6 and TRBJ2-3; D tentatively reads TRBD1 or TRBD2 (6 bases each). Per the germline V gene, CDR1 is SGHVS and CDR2 is FNYEAQ. There are 17 residues in the CDR3. The V and J ends lost 4 bases and 1 base respectively, with 18 bases between them.

This clonotype has at least ten counts. This rearrangement joins TRBV7-2 to TRBJ2-7, with 9 bases identical to TRBD1. The junction had 5 bases not matched to a gene; V was cut back by 5 bases and J by 3 bases. This CDR3 spans 14 amino acids. Germline V gene lookup returns CDR1 SGHTA and CDR2 FQGNSA. The DNA of the CDR3 is TGTGCCAGCAGCGGGACAGGGTCATTCTACGAGCAGTACTTC. This encodes CASSGTGSFYEQYF.

J is TRBJ2-7 and V is TRBV5-5, with no clear D. The CDR3 totals 12 residues. Germline CDR1 SGHKS, CDR2 YYEKEE (reference sequence). V gave up 4 bases and J gave up 3 bases, with 8 bases separating them. CDR3 residues: CASSDSIYEQYF. The CDR3, as DNA: TGTGCCAGCAGCGATTCTATCTACGAGCAGTACTTC.

This clonotype has a count of ten or more. The rearrangement joins TRBV7-2 to TRBJ2-7; the D gene could be TRBD1 or TRBD2 (5 bases each). The V and J ends lost 3 bases and 5 bases respectively, with 14 bases between them. The CDR3 length is 14 residues. Germline values: CDR1 SGHTA, CDR2 FQGNSA. The CDR3: CASSLGTGSDEQYF. The CDR3 region has the DNA TGTGCCAGCAGCTTGGGGACGGGGTCCGACGAGCAGTACTTC.

This clonotype has a count of ten or more. The chain is built from TRBV19 and TRBJ2-1; 8 bases fit TRBD2. With 3 bases clipped from V and 7 bases from J, the junction kept 11 bases outside the gene matches. Germline V CDR1 and CDR2: LNHDA, SQIVND (reference sequence). This CDR3 comprises 16 residues. The CDR3: CASSILESGRGNEQFF. CDR3 sequence (DNA): TGTGCCAGTAGTATCTTGGAAAGCGGGAGAGGAAATGAGCAGTTCTTC.

This clonotype was found a few times. V and J are TRBV20-1 and TRBJ2-4, with D uncertain. V was shortened by 6 bases and J by 0 bases, with 9 bases between the two germline ends. Per the germline V gene, CDR1 is DFQATT and CDR2 is SNEGSKA (reference sequence). The CDR3 spans 13 residues. The chain's CDR3 is CSARTKAKNIQYF. As DNA, the CDR3 is TGCAGTGCCCGGACCAAAGCCAAAAACATTCAGTACTTC.

This clonotype showed up just a few times. The V call is TRBV18, the J call TRBJ2-7; weak D call: TRBD1 (6 bases). V was pared by 5 bases and J by 0 bases, with 11 bases between. The CDR3 runs 14 residues. The germline gives CDR1 KGHSH, CDR2 LQKENI. The CDR3 sequence is CASSSDSFSYEQYF. In DNA form, the CDR3 reads TGTGCCAGCTCATCGGACAGCTTCTCCTACGAGCAGTACTTC.

The sample holds many counts of this clonotype. This sequence joins TRBV20-1 and TRBJ2-3, with TRBD2 identical over 9 bases. V trimming: 5 bases; J trimming: 3 bases; junction bases outside the gene matches: 24. Germline-derived CDR1 and CDR2 are DFQATT and SNEGSKA (reference sequence). The CDR3 runs to 20 residues. The CDR3 region is CSAGAQGSGGPWVVTDTQYF. The CDR3 DNA sequence: TGCAGTGCTGGGGCCCAGGGTAGCGGGGGCCCTTGGGTCGTTACAGATACGCAGTATTTT.

This clonotype appeared many times. The J gene is TRBJ2-1, the V gene TRBV30; D is perhaps TRBD1 or TRBD2 (5 bases each). The V and J ends lost 6 bases and 8 bases respectively, with 17 bases between them. CDR3 length: 13 residues. Germline values: CDR1 GTSNPN, CDR2 SVGIG (reference sequence). This CDR3 is CACRGDWGDEQFF. Written as DNA, the CDR3 is TGTGCCTGTAGAGGGGATTGGGGTGATGAGCAGTTCTTC.

This clonotype has just a few counts. The V call is TRBV30, the J call TRBJ2-5, with D perhaps given as TRBD1 or TRBD2 (5 bases each). CDR1 and CDR2 (germline): GTSNPN, SVGIG (reference sequence). Trimming left V 2 bases short and J 4 bases short, with 17 bases between. The CDR3 runs to 15 residues. CDR3 residues: CAWSQGQGEGETQYF. The CDR3 region has the DNA TGTGCCTGGAGTCAAGGGCAGGGAGAGGGAGAGACCCAGTACTTC.

This clonotype was seen at least ten times. V and J are TRBV24-1 and TRBJ2-5; D not resolved. The germline gives CDR1 KGHDR, CDR2 SFDVKD. V was trimmed by 4 bases and J by 5 bases, leaving 7 bases between them. The CDR3 covers 12 residues. CDR3 coding DNA: TGTGCCACCAGTGACCCCATGGAGACCCAGTACTTC. Translating gives CATSDPMETQYF.

This clonotype was observed many times. The rearrangement links TRBV20-1 to TRBJ2-7, with TRBD2 matching 8 bases. Germline CDR1 DFQATT, CDR2 SNEGSKA (reference sequence). The CDR3 contains 15 residues. Trimming at V came to 5 bases and at J to 2 bases, leaving 11 bases not matched to a gene. This chain's CDR3 is CSADERTSGTYEQYF. Written as DNA, the CDR3 is TGCAGTGCTGACGAAAGAACTAGCGGCACCTACGAGCAGTACTTC.

This clonotype was counted at least ten times. One end of the junction does not line up with germline, which may come from a read error. This sequence joins TRBV7-8 and TRBJ2-7, with 10 bases lining up with TRBD2. This CDR3 comprises 15 residues. Germline CDR1 and CDR2: SGHVS and FQNEAQ. The CDR3 region has the DNA TGTGCCAGCAGCGAAGTGGGACTAGCGATCTACGGGCAGTACTTC. The encoded protein is CASSEVGLAIYGQYF.

The genes are TRBV20-1 and TRBJ1-2; 8 bases fit TRBD1. CDR3 length: 12 residues. J lost 8 bases, V lost 3 bases, and 5 bases had no gene match. The V gene's germline CDR1 is DFQATT and CDR2 SNEGSKA (reference sequence). This chain's CDR3 is CSARTGAWGYTF. CDR3 in DNA: TGCAGTGCTAGGACAGGGGCCTGGGGCTACACCTTC.

This clonotype occurred many times. This chain uses TRBV4-1 with TRBJ1-1; D gene uncertain. This CDR3 has 16 residues. Trimming stripped 1 base from V and 8 bases from J, with 20 bases between. Germline CDR1 MGHRA, CDR2 YSYEKL. In DNA, the CDR3 is TGCGCCAGCAGCCAAGTCCCCCCGGGCCTGCGAGGGGAAGCTTTCTTT. It specifies CASSQVPPGLRGEAFF.

The chain recombines TRBV27 with TRBJ2-7; possible D gene TRBD2, 5 bases. From germline, CDR1 is MNHEY and CDR2 SMNVEV (reference sequence). There are 15 residues in the CDR3. Trimming stripped 4 bases from V and 4 bases from J, with 17 bases between. This chain's CDR3 is CASSWTFDFVYEQYF. In nucleotides, the CDR3 is TGTGCCAGCAGTTGGACTTTTGACTTTGTTTACGAGCAGTACTTC.

This clonotype has more than one count but fewer than ten. This chain uses TRBV5-1 with TRBJ2-7; no clear D. The CDR3 is made up of 14 amino acids. Per the germline V gene, CDR1 is SGHRS and CDR2 is YFSETQ. Between the trimmed V and J ends, which lost 1 base and 6 bases, there was a span of 14 bases. As DNA, the CDR3 is TGCGCCAGCAGCTTGCCAATGCCCGATGGCGAGCAGTACTTC. Translating it yields CASSLPMPDGEQYF.

Many counts were recorded for this clonotype. The V call is TRBV5-1, the J call TRBJ1-3, with TRBD1 as a possible D gene (6 bases). Per germline, CDR1 SGHRS and CDR2 YFSETQ. V lost 4 bases, J lost 0 bases, and 11 bases lay in between. The CDR3 extends over 15 amino acids. This CDR3 reads CASSETGLSGNTIYF. CDR3 bases: TGCGCCAGCAGCGAGACAGGCCTCTCTGGAAACACCATATATTTT.

This clonotype was detected many times. The genes are TRBV7-9 and TRBJ1-6; D is ambiguous. Germline V CDR1 and CDR2: SEHNR, FQNEAQ (reference sequence). Trimming shortened V by 1 base and J by 10 bases, and 11 bases separated the two germline ends. The CDR3 extends over 14 amino acids. The DNA for the CDR3 is TGTGCCAGCAGCTTAGGACCCACGGGATCACCCCTCCACTTT. Its protein product is CASSLGPTGSPLHF.

This clonotype was observed a few times. V gene TRBV2 combines with J gene TRBJ2-7; D unclear. V dropped 1 base and J dropped 5 bases, with 6 bases sitting between them. Germline assignment: CDR1 SNHLY and CDR2 FYNNEI. This CDR3 region has 12 residues. The CDR3 region has the DNA TGTGCCAGCAGTGAAGTCCTCCACGAGCAGTACTTC. The encoded protein is CASSEVLHEQYF.

The table lists this clonotype with many counts. The V gene is TRBV7-9, the J gene TRBJ2-7, with TRBD2 matching 7 bases. CDR3 length equals 17 residues. Looked up from germline, CDR1 is SEHNR and CDR2 is FQNEAQ (reference sequence). The ends lost 5 bases at V and 3 bases at J; junction bases unmatched: 16. CDR3: CASSPAQGGAKFYEQYF. The CDR3 region has the DNA TGTGCCAGCAGCCCCGCCCAGGGAGGGGCGAAGTTCTACGAGCAGTACTTC.

This clonotype was counted a few times. The genes are TRBV7-9 and TRBJ2-1; D might be TRBD1 (5 bases). Germline loops: CDR1 SEHNR, CDR2 FQNEAQ (reference sequence). The CDR3 is 11 amino acids. Trimming removed 5 bases at V and 10 bases at J, with 9 bases between. Here the CDR3 DNA reads TGTGCCAGCAGCAGGGGCAGGGAGCAGTTCTTC. This sequence encodes CASSRGREQFF.

This clonotype was picked up many times. V and J are TRBV30 and TRBJ1-1; 8 bases map to TRBD1. CDR1 and CDR2 (germline): GTSNPN, SVGIG (reference sequence). With 5 bases clipped from V and 1 base from J, the junction kept 0 bases outside the gene matches. This CDR3 is built from 12 residues. The CDR3 region is CAWGTGNTEAFF. For the CDR3, the DNA is TGTGCCTGGGGGACAGGGAACACTGAAGCTTTCTTT. The full variable domain, in which reference TRBV30 and TRBJ1-1 provide the parts outside the CDR3, is SQTIHQWPATLVQPVGSPLSLECTVEGTSNPNLYWYRQAAGRGLQLLFYSVGIGQISSEVPQNLSASRPQDRQFILSSKKLLLSDSGFYLCAWGTGNTEAFFGQGTRLTVV.

The CDR3 region has the DNA TGTGCCAGCAGCCCCACTGGAAACACCATATATTTT. Translation: CASSPTGNTIYF. This rearrangement joins TRBV7-6 to TRBJ1-3; no reliable D call. CDR1 is SGHVS, CDR2 FNYEAQ, per germline. This CDR3 contains 12 residues. The V end was cut by 5 bases, the J end by 2 bases, with 4 bases between.

This clonotype was detected only a few times. The chain has TRBV7-2 and TRBJ1-3, with 10 bases aligning to TRBD1. Trimming cost V 4 bases and J 1 base; bases outside gene matches: 4. The CDR3 has 16 amino acids. CDR1 and CDR2 from the germline V gene are SGHTA and FQGNSA. CDR3 in DNA: TGTGCCAGCAGCTCGACAGGGGGCATATCTGGAAACACCATATATTTT. Its translation is CASSSTGGISGNTIYF. Variable domain in full (rest from reference TRBV7-2 and TRBJ1-3): GAGVSQSPSNKVTEKGKDVELRCDPISGHTALYWYRQSLGQGLEFLIYFQGNSAPDKSGLPSDRFSAERTGGSVSTLTIQRTQQEDSAVYLCASSSTGGISGNTIYFGEGSWLTVV.